Described below is a single TCR beta chain sequence and its context. Here immunoSEQ multiplex PCR was the method, and the copy in TCRdb shows in-frame clones only, minus some. The sample lists around 200,000 clones, around 79% occurring once. These data originate in a study of blood T cell repertoires in COVID-19. The V gene's germline CDR1 is MGHRA and CDR2 YSYEKL. The CDR3 is 18 residues long. V lost 1 base to trimming and J lost 4 bases; unmatched junction nucleotides: 13. What was sequenced was peripheral blood. The receptor was isolated from a woman in her forties with COVID-19, enrolled during active disease. This chain joins TRBV4-1 and TRBJ2-4; 7 bases align to TRBD1. The CDR3 protein is CASSQGPTRWDRKNIQYF. Here the CDR3 DNA reads TGCGCCAGCAGCCAAGGGCCTACCCGATGGGACAGAAAAAACATTCAGTACTTC.